Sequencing of this TCR beta chain was carried out in a study of cytomegalovirus exposure and HLA in healthy donors. Study observations and caveats: Indistinguishable V segments, including TRBV6-2 and TRBV6-3, were excluded. Most TCR sequences were seen very rarely across donors, but some public TCRs occurred in many. Previously analyzed data showed that most TCR beta V segments were productive at a frequency of about 87% or about 30%.

The PCR used 60 Vbeta and 13 Jbeta primers. Some clones are missing from TCRdb's copy, which holds only in-frame ones; the method was immunoSEQ multiplex PCR. The repertoire holds about 130,000 clones, 65% to 85% seen once, with about 7% in the top ten. For this clone: Its antigen is still unknown.

The V gene lost 7 bases and the J gene lost 6 bases, with 16 bases spanning the gap. This CDR3 comprises 13 residues. Germline V CDR1 and CDR2: SGHRS, YFSETQ. The TCR was taken from a young man in good health and CMV-seronegative. The V and J genes are TRBV5-1 and TRBJ1-1, with D perhaps matching TRBD1 (5 bases). Sequencing used PBMCs. The CDR3 reads CASRPPGDAEAFF. CDR3 DNA: TGCGCCAGCCGCCCGCCGGGGGACGCTGAAGCTTTCTTT.